The clone carrying this T cell receptor (beta chain) was observed many times. Antigen: not known. The read gets to within 3 residues of the CDR3 end, and the germline J gene fills in the rest. The CDR3 extends over 16 amino acids. Trimming took 1 base from V and 1 from J, leaving 13 bases between them. Germline V CDR1 and CDR2: LNHDA, SQIVND (reference sequence). The sample is drawn from a study of T cell clonality in common variable immunodeficiency. General observations from the study: Compared with controls, CVID subjects had fewer shared TCRbeta clones.

The protocol was immunoSEQ multiplex PCR, while the TCRdb copy is restricted to in-frame clones and leaves out a portion. The sample contains around 55,000 clones, none of them singletons. J is TRBJ1-1 and V is TRBV19, with D hard to call. The material sequenced was peripheral blood mononuclear cells. This TCR was recovered from a person aged 18-69 years in good health. This CDR3 is CASSIARGGRNTEAFF. The part of the CDR3 DNA that was read is TGTGCCAGTAGTATAGCCCGGGGAGGACGGAACACTGAA. The full variable domain, in which reference TRBV19 and TRBJ1-1 provide the parts outside the CDR3, is DGGITQSPKYLFRKEGQNVTLSCEQNLNHDAMYWYRQDPGQGLRLIYYSQIVNDFQKGDIAEGYSVSREKKESFPLTVTSAQKNPTAFYLCASSIARGGRNTEAFFGQGTRLTVV.